The 9 T cell receptor beta chains below come from one sample, sequenced in a study of CD8+ T cells in alopecia areata. Investigators isolated RNA and reverse transcribed it into cDNA to act as the sequencing template. Clones were sequenced by immunoSEQ multiplex PCR, and TCRdb holds only the in-frame ones, with some missing. The data hold 110,000 or so clones, with less than 60% observed a single time. Treatment in this sample: oral pan-JAK inhibitor, 5-10 mg twice daily. This specimen consisted of CD4+ T cells sorted from blood, obtained at week 24, from a patient treated with tofacitinib. The receptors shown here come from a human donor with alopecia areata.

In this sample, this clone turned up once. The chain employs TRBV6-5 and TRBJ2-3, with TRBD2 matching 12 bases. The CDR3 runs to 14 residues. CDR1 and CDR2 from the germline V gene are MNHEY and SVGAGI. J gave up 2 bases and V 8 bases, and 2 bases lay outside the gene matches. As DNA, the CDR3 is TGTGCCAGCGGACTAGCGGGGTACACAGATACGCAGTATTTT. Translation gives CASGLAGYTDTQYF.

The J gene is TRBJ2-1, the V gene TRBV6-6; D remains unclear. Trimming removed 4 bases from V and 4 bases from J, with 11 bases in between. CDR3 size: 14 residues. Germline loops: CDR1 MNHNY, CDR2 SVGAGI (reference sequence). The CDR3 is CASSWVTNYNEQFF. In DNA, the CDR3 is TGTGCCAGCAGTTGGGTCACTAATTACAATGAGCAGTTCTTC.

CDR3 amino acids: CAWKRGIQETQYF. The CDR3 nucleotides are TGTGCCTGGAAGAGGGGGATCCAAGAGACCCAGTACTTC. The gene calls are TRBV30 and TRBJ2-5, with a possible D match to TRBD1 (6 bases). Trimming left V 4 bases short and J 1 base short, with 10 bases between. CDR1 is GTSNPN and CDR2 is SVGIG in the germline V gene (reference sequence). CDR3 length equals 13 residues.

This clone turned up a few times. The J gene is TRBJ1-6, the V gene TRBV19; 7 bases align to TRBD1. The germline V gene encodes CDR1 LNHDA and CDR2 SQIVND (reference sequence). V gave up 7 bases and J gave up 9 bases; unmatched junction bases: 9. The CDR3 runs to 14 residues. The CDR3 protein is CASMEQGIISPLHF. DNA for the CDR3: TGTGCCAGTATGGAACAGGGGATTATTTCACCCCTCCACTTT.

In DNA form, the CDR3 reads TGCGCCAGCAGCTTGGGGGACAGCAATAATGAAAAACTGTTTTTT. This sequence encodes CASSLGDSNNEKLFF. The chain uses TRBV5-1 and TRBJ1-4; 7 nucleotides match TRBD1. After removal of 0 bases from V and 4 bases from J, the junction contained 3 bases not matched to a gene. The length of the CDR3 is 15 residues. Looked up from germline, CDR1 is SGHRS and CDR2 is YFSETQ.

There are a few counts of this clone. This chain joins TRBV7-6 and TRBJ2-5; TRBD2 matches 11 bases. The CDR3 runs 15 residues. Looked up from germline, CDR1 is SGHVS and CDR2 is FNYEAQ. V was pared by 3 bases and J by 4 bases, with 4 bases of the junction left unmatched. The CDR3 DNA reads as TGTGCCAGCAGCTTGATTAGCGGGGGGGCAGAGACCCAGTACTTC. Translation: CASSLISGGAETQYF.

This sequence joins TRBV29-1 and TRBJ1-4; the match to TRBD1 covers 9 bases. Germline values: CDR1 SQVTM, CDR2 ANQGSEA. The CDR3 has 15 residues. V was pared by 5 bases and J by 4 bases, with 8 bases of the junction left unmatched. The CDR3 DNA sequence: TGCAGCGTTACCCCTCCGGGACAGGGTAATGAAAAACTGTTTTTT. Its protein product is CSVTPPGQGNEKLFF.

This sequence joins TRBV9 and TRBJ2-3; D may correspond to TRBD1 or TRBD2 (6 bases each). CDR1 and CDR2 from the germline V gene are SGDLS and YYNGEE. V was shortened by 3 bases and J by 5 bases, with 13 bases between the two germline ends. The CDR3 has 14 residues. CDR3 bases: TGTGCCAGCAGCGCGTGGGGGGCCGAAGATACGCAGTATTTT. Protein product: CASSAWGAEDTQYF.

This clone showed up just a few times. This chain joins TRBV29-1 and TRBJ1-2; possible D gene TRBD1, 6 bases. The CDR3 contains 12 residues. Germline CDR1 reads SQVTM; CDR2 reads ANQGSEA. V lost 4 bases and J 4 bases, leaving 10 bases between the germline ends. The DNA of the CDR3 is TGCAGCGTTGTGGACAGCTCCTATGGCTACACCTTC. Protein: CSVVDSSYGYTF.